This T cell receptor beta chain was sequenced for a study of CD8 T cells in Susac syndrome. The RNA input was about 0.45 to 1 ug, and it was reverse transcribed with random hexamers. By means of immunoSEQ multiplex PCR, TCR beta CDR3 spanning 54 Vbeta and 13 Jbeta underwent amplification. Each CDR3 protein gets one entry after TCRdb re-called the immunoSEQ multiplex PCR reads with MiXCR. Among 150,000 to 200,000 distinct CDR3 sequences listed, about 90% were seen once. Bulk CD8+ and CD4+ cells came from magnetic negative isolation; CD8+ TEMRA by FACS. This TCR came from a human donor in good health. The sample comprised CD4+ T cells from PBMCs.

The CDR3 region has the DNA TGTGCCAGCAGCCCGTCGACTAGCGGAACCTACAATGAGCAGTTCTTC. This sequence encodes CASSPSTSGTYNEQFF. The chain joins TRBV5-4 to TRBJ2-1, with 9 nucleotides matching TRBD2. J was trimmed by 2 bases and V by 4 bases; bases with no gene match: 7. Germline-derived CDR1 and CDR2 are SGHNT and YYREEE (reference sequence). CDR3 length: 16 amino acids.